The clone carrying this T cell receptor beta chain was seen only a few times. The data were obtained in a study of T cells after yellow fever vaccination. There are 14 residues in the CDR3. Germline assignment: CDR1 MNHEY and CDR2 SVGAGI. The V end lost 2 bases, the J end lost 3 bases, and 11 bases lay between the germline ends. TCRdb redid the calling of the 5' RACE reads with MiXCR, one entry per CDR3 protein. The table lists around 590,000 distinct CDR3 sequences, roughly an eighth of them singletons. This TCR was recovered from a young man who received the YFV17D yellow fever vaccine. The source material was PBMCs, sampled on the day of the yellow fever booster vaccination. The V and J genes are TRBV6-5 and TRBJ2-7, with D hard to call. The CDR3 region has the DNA TGTGCCAGCAGTTACAGTCTAGTAAGCTACGAGCAGTACTTC. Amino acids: CASSYSLVSYEQYF.